A selection of T cell receptor beta chains follows, all from one sample in a study of T cell responses to AZD1222 COVID-19 vaccine. The method was immunoSEQ multiplex PCR; TCRdb's version includes in-frame clones alone and lacks a portion of them. Found here are about 85,000 clones, approximately 83% of them singletons; the top ten hold approximately 8%. Sequencing was performed on peripheral blood, taken on day 0 of AZD1222 vaccination. The receptors here all came from an adult in good health. The CDR3 runs from the conserved cysteine through the conserved F or W. The D gene is left open where the match is weak. Clone size is given for some rows only: seen once, a few or many times, or a class if the clone is expanded.

D	size	V	J	CDR3	DNA
TRBD2	NA	TRBV6-5	TRBJ2-1	CASIRTSEHNEQFF	TGTGCCAGCATCCGGACTAGCGAGCACAATGAGCAGTTCTTC
TRBD2	NA	TRBV9	TRBJ2-2	CASSPRGVASGAGELFF	TGTGCCAGCAGCCCGCGGGGGGTGGCCTCAGGCGCCGGGGAGCTGTTTTTT
TRBD2	few	TRBV28	TRBJ2-1	CASSQGTSGSYNEQFF	TGTGCCAGCAGCCAAGGGACTAGCGGGAGCTACAATGAGCAGTTCTTC
NA	NA	TRBV14	TRBJ1-2	CASSPLDSYGYTF	TGTGCCAGCAGCCCCCTGGACAGCTATGGCTACACCTTC
TRBD2	NA	TRBV15	TRBJ2-7	CATSRVLGLAPEQYF	TGTGCCACCAGCAGAGTACTAGGACTAGCCCCCGAGCAGTACTTC
TRBD2	NA	TRBV5-6	TRBJ2-4	CASSLTSGRGGNIQYF	TGTGCCAGCAGCTTGACTAGCGGGAGAGGGGGGAACATTCAGTACTTC
NA	NA	TRBV7-9	TRBJ1-3	CASSMGLGDTIYF	TGTGCCAGCAGCATGGGACTGGGGGACACCATATATTTT
NA	NA	TRBV9	TRBJ1-4	CASSVSSRGHEKLFF	TGTGCCAGCAGCGTATCTTCGAGGGGTCATGAAAAACTGTTTTTT
TRBD1	NA	TRBV12-5	TRBJ1-2	CASGLGQGRRPENYGYTF	TGTGCTAGTGGTTTGGGACAGGGTAGGCGTCCGGAGAACTATGGCTACACCTTC
NA	NA	TRBV11-2	TRBJ2-1	CASTFQQGPYNEQFF	TGTGCCAGCACCTTCCAACAAGGTCCCTACAATGAGCAGTTCTTC
NA	NA	TRBV24-1	TRBJ2-7	CATSALDSYEQYF	TGTGCCACCAGTGCCCTGGACAGCTACGAGCAGTACTTC
TRBD2	once	TRBV7-3	TRBJ2-1	CASSEGLAYNEQFF	TGTGCCAGCAGCGAAGGACTAGCCTACAATGAGCAGTTCTTC
NA	NA	TRBV27	TRBJ2-6	CASSRPSGANVLTF	TGTGCCAGCAGCCGCCCCTCTGGGGCCAACGTCCTGACTTTC
TRBD2	once	TRBV11-2	TRBJ2-7	CASSSKPGLGGEQYF	TGTGCCAGCAGCTCCAAACCGGGACTAGGGGGCGAGCAGTACTTC
TRBD2	NA	TRBV28	TRBJ2-7	CASSTTKAGGSLREQYF	TGTGCCAGCAGTACGACTAAAGCGGGAGGGTCCCTACGCGAGCAGTACTTC
NA	few	TRBV18	TRBJ1-6	CASSPSGESSYNSPLHF	TGTGCCAGCTCACCCTCAGGGGAAAGCTCCTATAATTCACCCCTCCACTTT
NA	NA	TRBV6-5	TRBJ2-1	CASSSDSTGNEQFF	TGTGCCAGCAGTTCAGATTCTACGGGCAATGAGCAGTTCTTC
TRBD1	NA	TRBV2	TRBJ1-2	CASSAGTGVDGYTF	TGTGCCAGCAGCGCCGGGACAGGGGTGGACGGCTACACCTTC
NA	NA	TRBV19	TRBJ1-1	CASRPGHDATEAFF	TGTGCCAGTAGACCGGGACATGATGCCACTGAAGCTTTCTTT
NA	once	TRBV28	TRBJ1-5	CASSPPRGSPHQPQHF	TGTGCCAGCAGCCCCCCTCGCGGAAGCCCCCATCAGCCCCAGCATTTT
NA	few	TRBV14	TRBJ1-3	CASSRLLQGPHTIYF	TGTGCCAGCAGCCGCTTACTCCAGGGGCCTCACACCATATATTTT
NA	NA	TRBV6-2/TRBV6-3	TRBJ2-1	CASSYLDLNNEQFF	TGTGCCAGCAGTTACCTAGACCTTAACAATGAGCAGTTCTTC
TRBD1	NA	TRBV2	TRBJ1-6	CASSGPGGNSPLHF	TGTGCCAGCAGTGGCCCAGGGGGCAATTCACCCCTCCACTTT
NA	NA	TRBV20-1	TRBJ1-1	CSASNPGEANTEAFF	TGCAGTGCTAGTAATCCAGGGGAGGCGAACACTGAAGCTTTCTTT
TRBD1	NA	TRBV19	TRBJ1-3	CATRQGEDSGNTIYF	TGTGCCACAAGACAGGGTGAAGACTCTGGAAACACCATATATTTT
TRBD2	NA	TRBV5-1	TRBJ2-5	CASSLGLAGEGETQYF	TGCGCCAGCAGCCTAGGACTAGCGGGAGAGGGGGAGACCCAGTACTTC
NA	NA	TRBV7-9	TRBJ2-3	CASSLSWDTQYF	TGTGCCAGCAGCCTTTCATGGGATACGCAGTATTTT
NA	NA	TRBV12-3/TRBV12-4	TRBJ2-2	CASSLQEVGELFF	TGTGCCAGCAGCCTACAGGAGGTCGGGGAGCTGTTTTTT
TRBD2	NA	TRBV7-9	TRBJ2-1	CASSWEGGRAREQFF	TGTGCCAGCTCTTGGGAAGGCGGGAGGGCAAGGGAGCAGTTCTTC
NA	NA	TRBV2	TRBJ1-2	CASSDGRVDGYTF	TGTGCCAGCAGTGATGGCAGGGTGGACGGCTACACCTTC
NA	NA	TRBV29-1	TRBJ1-1	CSVGGGGLGAFF	TGCAGCGTTGGGGGAGGGGGACTAGGGGCTTTCTTT
TRBD2	NA	TRBV7-2	TRBJ2-7	CASSQGLAEPYEQYF	TGTGCCAGCAGCCAGGGACTAGCGGAGCCCTACGAGCAGTACTTC
TRBD1	NA	TRBV19	TRBJ1-1	CASSTRIGTGGGSTEAFF	TGTGCCAGTAGTACGCGCATTGGGACAGGTGGGGGTAGTACTGAAGCTTTCTTT
TRBD2	once	TRBV4-1	TRBJ2-1	CASSQDPGPGLALTNEQFF	TGCGCCAGCAGCCAAGATCCCGGCCCGGGACTAGCCCTAACCAATGAGCAGTTCTTC
NA	few	TRBV7-8	TRBJ1-1	CASSMILGPTGMNTEAFF	TGTGCCAGCAGCATGATCTTAGGGCCCACAGGTATGAACACTGAAGCTTTCTTT
TRBD2	NA	TRBV18	TRBJ2-7	CASSPEGLAGVGLLTGQYF	TGTGCCAGCTCACCAGAGGGACTAGCGGGAGTGGGCTTGCTTACGGGGCAGTACTTC
NA	NA	TRBV12-2	TRBJ2-2	CASRLGRAGPNTGELFF	TGTGCAAGTCGCTTAGGTCGAGCGGGCCCGAACACCGGGGAGCTGTTTTTT
TRBD1	NA	TRBV19	TRBJ2-7	CATAQDGTGGLDEQYF	TGTGCCACCGCCCAGGACGGGACAGGGGGTCTGGACGAGCAGTACTTC
NA	once	TRBV24-1	TRBJ2-7	CATSDPGAGIDEQYF	TGTGCCACCAGTGACCCCGGGGCAGGGATCGACGAGCAGTACTTC
TRBD2	NA	TRBV4-2	TRBJ2-3	CASSQGLADRTDTQYF	TGTGCCAGCAGCCAGGGACTAGCGGACCGCACAGATACGCAGTATTTT
NA	NA	TRBV30	TRBJ1-5	CAWRLSEHQPQHF	TGTGCCTGGAGGTTGTCAGAGCATCAGCCCCAGCATTTT
NA	NA	TRBV18	TRBJ2-7	CATLQMRGNEQYF	TGTGCCACCCTTCAAATGAGGGGGAACGAGCAGTACTTC
TRBD1	NA	TRBV28	TRBJ1-4	CASGGGVGEKLFF	TGTGCCAGCGGAGGGGGCGTGGGCGAAAAACTGTTTTTT
TRBD1	NA	TRBV13	TRBJ2-2	CASSRGDREVGELFF	TGTGCCAGCAGCAGGGGGGACAGGGAAGTCGGGGAGCTGTTTTTT
TRBD1	once	TRBV3-1/TRBV3-2	TRBJ1-4	CASSPAGQTNEKLFF	TGTGCCAGCAGCCCTGCGGGACAGACGAATGAAAAACTGTTTTTT
NA	NA	TRBV14	TRBJ2-7	CASSLRYEQYF	TGTGCCAGCAGCCTTCGGTATGAGCAGTACTTC
TRBD1	NA	TRBV3-1/TRBV3-2	TRBJ1-5	CASSRTGGDQPQHF	TGTGCCAGCAGCCGCACAGGGGGGGATCAGCCCCAGCATTTT
NA	NA	TRBV3-1/TRBV3-2	TRBJ2-7	CASSPGRVEQYF	TGTGCCAGCAGCCCCGGTAGGGTCGAGCAGTACTTC
NA	NA	TRBV7-6	TRBJ2-4	CASSPDPGRVNIQYF	TGTGCCAGCAGCCCCGACCCGGGACGGGTAAACATTCAGTACTTC
NA	once	TRBV7-9	TRBJ2-1	CASSGRTYNEQFF	TGTGCCAGCAGCGGAAGAACCTACAATGAGCAGTTCTTC
TRBD1	NA	TRBV10-3	TRBJ1-2	CAISDTGVGVNYGYTF	TGTGCCATCAGTGACACAGGGGTTGGGGTTAACTATGGCTACACCTTC
NA	NA	TRBV4-2	TRBJ1-1	CASSQGRTVNTEAFF	TGTGCCAGCAGCCAAGGCCGTACTGTGAACACTGAAGCTTTCTTT
NA	few	TRBV5-5	TRBJ1-2	CASSFQQGNYGYTF	TGTGCCAGCAGCTTCCAACAGGGAAACTATGGCTACACCTTC
TRBD1	NA	TRBV6-2/TRBV6-3	TRBJ1-5	CASSYLVNRGLSRSNQPQHF	TGTGCCAGCAGTTACTTGGTTAACAGGGGGCTAAGCCGAAGCAATCAGCCCCAGCATTTT
NA	NA	TRBV12-3/TRBV12-4	TRBJ2-1	CASSLDTNEQFF	TGTGCCAGCAGCCTTGACACCAATGAGCAGTTCTTC
NA	NA	TRBV7-8	TRBJ1-2	CASSHRQNGYTF	TGTGCCAGCAGCCATCGACAGAATGGCTACACCTTC
NA	NA	TRBV9	TRBJ1-1	CASSVDPQGTTNTEAFF	TGTGCCAGCAGCGTAGATCCACAGGGAACTACGAACACTGAAGCTTTCTTT
NA	NA	TRBV7-2	TRBJ2-3	CASSLSSGSRDTQYF	TGTGCCAGCAGCTTATCGAGCGGCTCGAGGGATACGCAGTATTTT